One and the same sample provided the 28 T cell receptor beta chains below, sequenced in a study of blood T cell repertoires in COVID-19. Here immunoSEQ multiplex PCR was the method, and the copy in TCRdb shows in-frame clones only, minus some. This sample has roughly 250,000 clones, with around nine tenths found just once. The sequenced sample consisted of PBMCs or T cells enriched from blood (not recorded which). The receptors come from a woman in her forties or fifties who had recovered from COVID-19.

V and J are TRBV6-5 and TRBJ1-1; D gene unclear. There are 15 residues in the CDR3. CDR1 is MNHEY and CDR2 is SVGAGI in the germline V gene. V was shortened by 5 bases and J by 0 bases, with 13 bases between the two germline ends. The CDR3 DNA sequence: TGTGCCAGCAGTCGAACCGACATCCTGAACACTGAAGCTTTCTTT. This codes for CASSRTDILNTEAFF.

The rearrangement joins TRBV9 to TRBJ2-7; 10 positions match TRBD2. V shed 4 bases and J 1 base; nucleotides not matched to a gene: 11. The length of the CDR3 is 17 residues. CDR1 SGDLS and CDR2 YYNGEE come from the germline V gene. CDR3 in amino acids: CASSPSLLSGRSYEQYF. In DNA form, the CDR3 reads TGTGCCAGCAGCCCTTCCCTTCTTAGCGGGAGGTCCTACGAGCAGTACTTC.

The rearrangement uses TRBV14 and TRBJ1-2; TRBD1 aligns across 9 bases. From germline, CDR1 is SGHDN and CDR2 FVKESK. This CDR3 has 15 residues. V lost 1 base, J lost 3 bases, and 3 bases stayed unmatched. The CDR3 loop is CASSQGDRAYYGYTF. DNA for the CDR3: TGTGCCAGCAGCCAAGGGGACAGGGCCTACTATGGCTACACCTTC.

The rearrangement joins TRBV12-3 or TRBV12-4 to TRBJ1-1; D gene uncertain. The length of the CDR3 is 13 residues. V was shortened by 3 bases and J by 1 base, with 6 bases between the two germline ends. In nucleotides, the CDR3 is TGTGCCAGCAGTTTTCGGGAGAACACTGAAGCTTTCTTT. Protein: CASSFRENTEAFF.

The chain carries TRBV14 and TRBJ1-1; D is possibly TRBD1 (5 bases). CDR3 size: 14 residues. The germline V and J ends were trimmed by 2 bases and 5 bases, with 12 bases remaining between them. Germline lookup yields CDR1 SGHDN and CDR2 FVKESK. CDR3 DNA sequence: TGTGCCAGCAGCCAAAGCAGGGAGGGAACTGAAGCTTTCTTT. This gives the protein CASSQSREGTEAFF.

The J gene is TRBJ2-1, the V gene TRBV6-5; TRBD2 agrees at 11 bases. The CDR3 totals 15 residues. From germline, CDR1 is MNHEY and CDR2 SVGAGI. V shed 5 bases, J shed 10 bases, and the junction held 10 bases outside the gene matches. CDR3 sequence reads: CASSLPGLADVEQFF. The CDR3 DNA sequence: TGTGCCAGCAGTCTTCCGGGACTAGCGGACGTAGAGCAGTTCTTC.

The rearrangement links TRBV9 to TRBJ1-3; tentatively, D is TRBD1 (5 bases). V gave up 2 bases and J gave up 2 bases, with 17 bases separating them. Germline V gives CDR1 SGDLS, CDR2 YYNGEE. The CDR3 extends over 17 amino acids. The CDR3 spells CASSVHRQRIPGNTIYF. In DNA, the CDR3 is TGTGCCAGCAGCGTCCACAGGCAAAGAATCCCTGGAAACACCATATATTTT.

The chain has TRBV6-1 and TRBJ2-7; D is unclear. Germline V gene data show CDR1 as MNHNS and CDR2 as SASEGT. The CDR3 length is 11 residues. With 4 bases removed from V and 6 bases from J, the gap between germline ends came to 7 bases. For the CDR3, the DNA is TGTGCCAGCAGTGTTATGGCCGAGCAGTACTTC. Protein product: CASSVMAEQYF.

J is TRBJ2-2 and V is TRBV9; D is uncertain. The V end was cut by 1 base, the J end by 0 bases, with 13 bases between. Germline CDR1 reads SGDLS; CDR2 reads YYNGEE. The CDR3 has 17 amino acids. The CDR3 nucleotides are TGTGCCAGCAGCGTATTCCCCAGATTCGCGAACACCGGGGAGCTGTTTTTT. Amino acids: CASSVFPRFANTGELFF.

The CDR3 loop reads CASSRPVGAAYEQYF. The CDR3 DNA is TGTGCCAGCAGTCGACCTGTGGGAGCGGCCTACGAGCAGTACTTC. The chain couples TRBV7-2 to TRBJ2-7; TRBD2 might be the D (5 bases). CDR3 length: 15 residues. Germline loops: CDR1 SGHTA, CDR2 FQGNSA. V was cut by 6 bases and J by 2 bases, with 17 bases left in between.

The chain has TRBV5-1 and TRBJ2-7; 10 bases are shared with TRBD2. Germline values: CDR1 SGHRS, CDR2 YFSETQ. CDR3 size: 16 residues. J gave up 4 bases and V 1 base, and 8 bases lay outside the gene matches. CDR3 DNA: TGCGCCAGCAGCTTGTTGGCCGGACTAGCGGAGTACGAGCAGTACTTC. Protein product: CASSLLAGLAEYEQYF.

The chain recombines TRBV4-3 with TRBJ2-1, with 9 bases aligning to TRBD1. Germline CDR1 is LGHNA and CDR2 is YSLEER. The CDR3 is 15 amino acids. Trimming took 1 base from V and 12 from J; bases not matched to a gene: 10. The CDR3 DNA reads TGCGCCAGCAGCCAAGTGGAAACAGGGGGCCTCGGGCAGTTCTTC. It translates to CASSQVETGGLGQFF.

The rearrangement uses TRBV7-9 and TRBJ1-2; D perhaps matches TRBD1 (5 bases). Trimming cost V 3 bases and J 4 bases, with 12 bases left between them. The CDR3 has 14 residues. Germline lookup yields CDR1 SEHNR and CDR2 FQNEAQ (reference sequence). DNA for the CDR3: TGTGCCAGCAGCTTGCGGGGACTTGGCTATGGCTACACCTTC. Protein product: CASSLRGLGYGYTF.

V usage is TRBV5-1 and J usage is TRBJ2-2; D possibly corresponds to TRBD2 (6 bases). The CDR3 spans 15 residues. The V and J ends lost 3 bases and 4 bases respectively, with 13 bases between them. Germline-derived CDR1 and CDR2 are SGHRS and YFSETQ. CDR3: CASSSATGVTGELFF. The CDR3 region has the DNA TGCGCCAGCAGCTCAGCGACGGGGGTCACCGGGGAGCTGTTTTTT.

The CDR3 sequence is CASSVAASWNTGELFF. In DNA form, the CDR3 reads TGTGCCAGCAGCGTAGCGGCTAGCTGGAACACCGGGGAGCTGTTTTTT. The J gene is TRBJ2-2, the V gene TRBV9, with D possibly being TRBD2 (5 bases). V was pared by 0 bases and J by 1 base, with 10 bases between. Looked up from germline, CDR1 is SGDLS and CDR2 is YYNGEE. The CDR3 is 16 residues long.

The V gene is TRBV11-2, the J gene TRBJ2-1; D might be TRBD2 (6 bases). Trimming left V 3 bases short and J 5 bases short, with 11 bases between. CDR1 is SGHAT and CDR2 is FQNNGV in the germline V gene. The CDR3 sequence is 14 residues long. In DNA, the CDR3 is TGTGCCAGCAGCTTGAATGGACTACACAATGAGCAGTTCTTC. This codes for CASSLNGLHNEQFF.

The chain joins TRBV7-2 to TRBJ2-7; D may be TRBD1 (5 bases). The CDR3 spans 16 residues. V gave up 4 bases and J gave up 3 bases, with 19 bases separating them. Germline V gene sequence: CDR1 SGHTA, CDR2 FQGNSA. CDR3 protein: CASSSTGSPPLYEQYF. CDR3 nucleotides: TGTGCCAGCAGCTCTACAGGAAGCCCCCCCCTCTACGAGCAGTACTTC.

The V gene is TRBV30, the J gene TRBJ1-1; no clear D. V lost 5 bases and J lost 6, with 16 bases in between. The CDR3 contains 13 residues. The germline CDR1 and CDR2 sequences are GTSNPN and SVGIG (reference sequence). CDR3 coding DNA: TGTGCCTGGGAATCGGTGTCCCACGCTGAAGCTTTCTTT. Protein sequence: CAWESVSHAEAFF.

The chain recombines TRBV10-1 with TRBJ1-2; 7 bases are shared with TRBD1. Germline V CDR1 and CDR2: WNHNN, SYGVQD (reference sequence). Germline trimming cut 3 bases from V and 4 bases from J; bases unmatched to any gene: 2. The CDR3 has 13 amino acids. The CDR3 coding sequence is TGCGCCAGCAGTGACGGGACAGCCTATGGCTACACCTTC. Its translation is CASSDGTAYGYTF.

This chain links TRBV4-1 with TRBJ2-2; D unclear. The CDR3 runs 13 residues. Looked up from germline, CDR1 is MGHRA and CDR2 is YSYEKL. Between the trimmed V and J ends, which lost 2 bases and 3 bases, there was a span of 4 bases. The CDR3 DNA is TGCGCCAGCAGCCAAAGAGACACCGGGGAGCTGTTTTTT. Protein: CASSQRDTGELFF.

The rearrangement joins TRBV30 to TRBJ1-3; 11 bases agree with TRBD1. CDR1 GTSNPN and CDR2 SVGIG come from the germline V gene (reference sequence). V gave up 1 base and J gave up 0 bases; unmatched junction bases: 11. The CDR3 is made up of 19 amino acids. As DNA, the CDR3 is TGTGCCTGGAGTGGCCCGGGACAGGGGGTCCTTTTCTCTGGAAACACCATATATTTT. Its translation is CAWSGPGQGVLFSGNTIYF.

This sequence joins TRBV11-2 and TRBJ1-4; TRBD1 might be the D (6 bases). Trimming removed 5 bases at V and 6 bases at J, with 13 bases between. Germline V lookup: CDR1 SGHAT, CDR2 FQNNGV. The length of the CDR3 is 14 residues. The CDR3 is CASSITGSDEKLFF. As DNA, the CDR3 is TGTGCCAGCAGCATTACAGGGAGTGATGAAAAACTGTTTTTT.

The chain recombines TRBV6-1 with TRBJ1-4; possibly TRBD1 for D (5 bases). The CDR3 extends over 14 amino acids. Germline lookup yields CDR1 MNHNS and CDR2 SASEGT. Trimming cost V 1 base and J 8 bases, with 11 bases left between them. CDR3 sequence reads: CASSEGGLGEKLFF. CDR3 DNA sequence: TGTGCCAGCAGTGAAGGGGGACTCGGCGAAAAACTGTTTTTT.

V and J are TRBV7-2 and TRBJ2-7, with 7 bases fitting TRBD1. The CDR3 has 13 amino acids. Germline loops: CDR1 SGHTA, CDR2 FQGNSA. The ends lost 4 bases at V and 5 bases at J; junction bases unmatched: 5. CDR3 in amino acids: CASSSTGYDEQYF. The CDR3, as DNA: TGTGCCAGCAGCTCGACAGGGTACGACGAGCAGTACTTC.

Notes on this clone: One base away lies a much larger clone, so this may be a sequencing read error. This sequence joins TRBV5-4 and TRBJ2-7; 11 nucleotides agree with TRBD2. The V segment lost 4 bases and the J segment 2 bases; nucleotides outside the gene matches: 5. Germline V gene lookup returns CDR1 SGHNT and CDR2 YYREEE (reference sequence). This CDR3 has 15 amino acids. CDR3 in DNA: TGTGCCAGCAGCCTTGGGACTAGCGGTCCCTACGAGCAGTACTTC. This sequence encodes CASSLGTSGPYEQYF. The entire variable domain, with the rest obtained from reference TRBV5-4 and TRBJ2-7, is as follows: ETGVTQSPTHLIKTRGQQVTLRCSSQSGHNTVSWYQQALGQGPQFIFQYYREEENGRGNFPPRFSGLQFPNYSSELNVNALELDDSALYLCASSLGTSGPYEQYFGPGTRLTVT.

This clone was found a few times. The chain combines TRBV9 with TRBJ1-6; D is perhaps TRBD1 (6 bases). The CDR3 is 13 residues long. Germline V gene lookup returns CDR1 SGDLS and CDR2 YYNGEE. Trimming removed 6 bases from V and 7 bases from J, with 11 bases in between. The CDR3 DNA follows: TGTGCCAGCAACCCAGGGGAGAATTCACCCCTCCACTTT. Residues: CASNPGENSPLHF.

This chain connects TRBV29-1 to TRBJ2-3; TRBD2 is a possible D gene (6 bases). The CDR3 is made up of 13 amino acids. CDR1 is SQVTM, CDR2 ANQGSEA, per germline. V was cut by 7 bases and J by 1 base, with 12 bases left in between. The CDR3 loop reads CSGGESGTDTQYF. CDR3 nucleotide sequence: TGCAGCGGGGGGGAGAGCGGCACAGATACGCAGTATTTT.

This clone was picked up a small number of times. V is TRBV7-8 and J is TRBJ2-5, with TRBD1 identical over 8 bases. Germline values: CDR1 SGHVS, CDR2 FQNEAQ. This CDR3 spans 15 amino acids. The junction had 6 bases not matched to a gene; V was cut back by 1 base and J by 5 bases. The CDR3 loop is CASSLVGDRGETQYF. The CDR3 nucleotides read TGTGCCAGCAGCTTAGTAGGAGACAGGGGCGAGACCCAGTACTTC.